A selection of T cell receptor beta chains follows, all from one sample in a study of blood T cell repertoires in COVID-19. Only in-frame clones appear in the TCRdb table, and some are missing; sequencing was by immunoSEQ multiplex PCR. The sample yields around 40,000 clones, about 83% seen once. Sequencing used peripheral blood. Receptors originate from a woman aged 80 or older with active or convalescent COVID-19. CDR3s include the opening cysteine and the closing phenylalanine or tryptophan. Each record gives: D gene, clone size, J gene, V gene, CDR3 DNA, CDR3 protein. A D gene is named only where the DNA matches it firmly. Expanded clones are given a class, and other clones once, few, many or no size at all.

d_gene: TRBD1; abundance: NA; j_gene: TRBJ1-1; v_gene: TRBV19; CDR3nt: TGTGCCAGTAGTATAGGCAGGGGGATTGACACTGAAGCTTTCTTT; CDR3aa: CASSIGRGIDTEAFF
d_gene: NA; abundance: NA; j_gene: TRBJ1-1; v_gene: TRBV2; CDR3nt: TGTGCCAGCAGCTCCACGACAGAGAACACTGAAGCTTTCTTT; CDR3aa: CASSSTTENTEAFF
d_gene: TRBD1; abundance: NA; j_gene: TRBJ2-1; v_gene: TRBV11-2; CDR3nt: TGTGCCAGCAGCCCAACGGGACAGCAGTACAATGAGCAGTTCTTC; CDR3aa: CASSPTGQQYNEQFF
d_gene: TRBD1; abundance: once; j_gene: TRBJ2-2; v_gene: TRBV27; CDR3nt: TGTGCCAGCAGTCCGCGGACAGGGTTTATAACCGGGGAGCTGTTTTTT; CDR3aa: CASSPRTGFITGELFF
d_gene: TRBD1; abundance: NA; j_gene: TRBJ1-1; v_gene: TRBV6-2/TRBV6-3; CDR3nt: TGTGCCAGCAGTTTGAACAGGGGGCCCGGTGAAGCTTTCTTT; CDR3aa: CASSLNRGPGEAFF
d_gene: NA; abundance: NA; j_gene: TRBJ2-1; v_gene: TRBV6-5; CDR3nt: TGTGCCAGCAGTTACTCTGGGGCATCCTACAATGAGCAGTTCTTC; CDR3aa: CASSYSGASYNEQFF
d_gene: NA; abundance: NA; j_gene: TRBJ2-3; v_gene: TRBV7-8; CDR3nt: TGTGCCAGCAGTCTGCGAGGTGGGGATACGCAGTATTTT; CDR3aa: CASSLRGGDTQYF
d_gene: NA; abundance: NA; j_gene: TRBJ1-4; v_gene: TRBV28; CDR3nt: TGTGCCAGCCACCGCGGAGGGAATGAAAAACTGTTTTTT; CDR3aa: CASHRGGNEKLFF
d_gene: NA; abundance: NA; j_gene: TRBJ2-7; v_gene: TRBV5-1; CDR3nt: TGCGCCAGCAGCTTGGCCGGGGATTCCTACGAGCAGTACTTC; CDR3aa: CASSLAGDSYEQYF
d_gene: TRBD2; abundance: NA; j_gene: TRBJ2-2; v_gene: TRBV13; CDR3nt: TGTGCCAGCAGAAGTAGCGGGAAGGTCGGTCCCGGGGAGCTGTTTTTT; CDR3aa: CASRSSGKVGPGELFF